This T cell receptor beta chain was sequenced in a study of chemoradiotherapy in HPV16-positive cancers. Overall study: Candidate HPV-specific T-cell clones and common TCR motifs came from functional assays in two HPV16-positive patients.

Repeated repertoire sampling spanned the course of chemoradiotherapy. The study, taken as a whole, reports: HPV-responsive T-cell expansion during chemoradiotherapy was linked to improved recurrence-free survival in HPV16-positive patients. During treatment, candidate HPV-specific clones and E7-related motifs expanded in tumor.

The data were produced by immunoSEQ multiplex PCR, yet TCRdb's version contains in-frame clones alone and is incomplete. Among some 2,900 clones listed, 65% to 80% were seen once. Trimming took 2 bases from V and 8 from J, leaving 18 bases between them. Germline assignment: CDR1 SGHDN and CDR2 FVKESK. CDR3 size: 15 residues. This clone came up a few times. No antigen is known for it. This specimen consisted of tumor tissue, obtained from a patient who underwent chemoradiotherapy. The chain couples TRBV14 to TRBJ1-1; weak D call: TRBD1 (5 bases). This TCR derives from a human donor with HPV-associated anogenital cancer. The DNA for the CDR3 is TGTGCCAGCAGCCAATTAATGGGTTGGGGCAGCGAAGCTTTCTTT. Translated: CASSQLMGWGSEAFF.